A selection of T cell receptor beta chains follows, all from one sample in a study of T cell changes during pregnancy in multiple sclerosis. Produced via immunoSEQ multiplex PCR; TCRdb's table is partial and in-frame only. The sample lists about 41,000 clones; 88% were seen once. Here the sequenced sample was peripheral blood, taken in the first trimester of pregnancy. The receptors stem from a female donor in good health, enrolled as a control in a pregnancy study. Both conserved end residues are part of each CDR3. The order of the fields is J gene, clone size, V gene, D gene, CDR3 protein, CDR3 DNA. A D gene is named only where the DNA matches it firmly. Clone size is not always given. Where it is, it says once, few, many or a class for expanded clones.

TRBJ1-2	-	TRBV19	-	CASSIDRFYGYTF	TGTGCCAGTAGTATTGACAGGTTCTATGGCTACACCTTC
TRBJ2-5	-	TRBV5-6	-	CASSLRGGGTAKTQYF	TGTGCCAGCAGCTTAAGGGGAGGGGGGACGGCAAAGACCCAGTACTTC
TRBJ2-3	-	TRBV27	-	CASSLGWSPTDTQYF	TGTGCCAGCAGTTTGGGCTGGTCCCCCACAGATACGCAGTATTTT
TRBJ1-1	-	TRBV19	-	CASSRGEPNTEAFF	TGTGCCAGTAGTAGGGGGGAACCGAACACTGAAGCTTTCTTT
TRBJ1-5	-	TRBV6-5	-	CASRSTGFSNQPQHF	TGTGCCAGCAGGTCGACAGGTTTTAGCAATCAGCCCCAGCATTTT
TRBJ2-5	-	TRBV6-5	TRBD1	CASSRGPRETQYF	TGTGCCAGCAGTAGGGGGCCAAGGGAGACCCAGTACTTC
TRBJ1-6	-	TRBV18	-	CASSPSRSSYNSPLHF	TGTGCCAGCTCACCATCGAGAAGCTCCTATAATTCACCCCTCCACTTT
TRBJ1-3	-	TRBV5-4	TRBD1	CASSMETGSGNTIYF	TGTGCCAGCAGCATGGAGACAGGGAGTGGAAACACCATATATTTT
TRBJ1-3	-	TRBV6-1	-	CASSEVAGSGNTIYF	TGTGCCAGCAGTGAAGTTGCAGGCTCTGGAAACACCATATATTTT
TRBJ2-3	medium-sized	TRBV29-1	TRBD2	CSVAGTSGVDTQYF	TGCAGCGTCGCCGGGACTAGCGGGGTGGATACGCAGTATTTT
TRBJ2-3	-	TRBV6-6	TRBD1	CASSYPQGASTDTQYF	TGTGCCAGCAGTTATCCCCAGGGGGCTAGCACAGATACGCAGTATTTT
TRBJ2-5	-	TRBV5-1	-	CASSSGVGEETQYF	TGCGCCAGCAGCTCCGGGGTTGGGGAAGAGACCCAGTACTTC
TRBJ2-3	-	TRBV30	TRBD1	CAWTHGTGTDTQYF	TGTGCCTGGACCCACGGGACAGGCACAGATACGCAGTATTTT
TRBJ2-7	-	TRBV4-2	TRBD1	CASSPEGTGIDEQYF	TGTGCCAGCAGCCCTGAAGGGACAGGGATAGACGAGCAGTACTTC
TRBJ1-1	-	TRBV11-1	-	CASSLELGADTEAFF	TGTGCCAGCAGCTTAGAGTTGGGGGCGGACACTGAAGCTTTCTTT
TRBJ1-6	-	TRBV6-1	-	CASSPNGGGSPLHF	TGTGCCAGCAGTCCAAACGGGGGAGGCTCACCCCTCCACTTT
TRBJ2-3	-	TRBV7-9	TRBD2	CASSSTGGDTQYF	TGTGCCAGCAGCTCTACGGGGGGAGATACGCAGTATTTT
TRBJ1-2	-	TRBV2	TRBD1	CASRVDRGWGYTF	TGTGCCAGCAGGGTGGACAGGGGTTGGGGCTACACCTTC
TRBJ1-1	-	TRBV5-8	TRBD1	CASSWDRGNTEAFF	TGTGCCAGCAGCTGGGACAGAGGGAACACTGAAGCTTTCTTT
TRBJ1-5	few	TRBV30	-	CAWSAGGGNQPQHF	TGTGCCTGGAGCGCTGGGGGGGGCAATCAGCCCCAGCATTTT
TRBJ2-3	-	TRBV5-1	TRBD2	CASSSSGGAGDTQYF	TGCGCCAGCAGCTCAAGCGGGGGGGCAGGAGATACGCAGTATTTT
TRBJ2-2	-	TRBV12-5	-	CASAFQVFEDTGELFF	TGTGCTAGTGCCTTTCAGGTCTTTGAAGACACCGGGGAGCTGTTTTTT
TRBJ1-5	-	TRBV2	TRBD1	CASRPRDRGLRGQPQHF	TGTGCCAGCAGACCCCGGGACAGAGGATTAAGAGGACAGCCCCAGCATTTT
TRBJ2-7	-	TRBV2	-	CASSDPVTRSEQYF	TGTGCCAGCAGTGATCCCGTTACTCGGAGCGAGCAGTACTTC
TRBJ2-6	-	TRBV27	-	CASSPDSSGANVLTF	TGTGCCAGCAGTCCCGACAGCTCTGGGGCCAACGTCCTGACTTTC
TRBJ1-4	once	TRBV5-4	-	CASSLRPKGTNEKLFF	TGTGCCAGCAGCTTGCGGCCAAAGGGGACTAATGAAAAACTGTTTTTT
TRBJ2-2	-	TRBV7-3	-	CASSIQGMGGELFF	TGTGCCAGCAGCATCCAGGGGATGGGCGGGGAGCTGTTTTTT
TRBJ1-5	-	TRBV27	-	CATRLGAAYSNQPQHF	TGTGCCACCCGGCTCGGTGCGGCGTATAGCAATCAGCCCCAGCATTTT
TRBJ1-1	-	TRBV6-1	-	CASSADWWNTEAFF	TGTGCCAGCAGTGCAGATTGGTGGAACACTGAAGCTTTCTTT
TRBJ2-7	-	TRBV10-3	TRBD1	CAIKSQGAPYDEQYF	TGTGCCATCAAATCACAGGGGGCCCCCTACGACGAGCAGTACTTC
TRBJ2-7	-	TRBV6-1	-	CASTRDWSYEQYF	TGTGCCAGCACCCGGGACTGGTCCTACGAGCAGTACTTC
TRBJ2-3	-	TRBV2	-	CASSRGRTDTQYF	TGTGCCAGCAGTCGAGGTAGGACAGATACGCAGTATTTT
TRBJ1-1	once	TRBV5-1	TRBD1	CASSLVTGTGGEAFF	TGCGCCAGCAGCTTGGTTACCGGGACAGGGGGTGAAGCTTTCTTT
TRBJ2-5	-	TRBV18	-	CASSPPDQGQETQYF	TGTGCCAGCTCACCACCCGATCAGGGTCAAGAGACCCAGTACTTC
TRBJ2-2	-	TRBV6-4	-	CASSQQGGGTGELFF	TGTGCCAGCAGCCAGCAGGGTGGCGGCACCGGGGAGCTGTTTTTT
TRBJ2-3	-	TRBV15	TRBD1	CATSRGTGALTDTQYF	TGTGCCACCAGCCGAGGGACAGGGGCCCTCACAGATACGCAGTATTTT
TRBJ2-1	few	TRBV27	TRBD2	CASPLTSSYNEQFF	TGTGCCAGCCCTCTGACTAGCAGCTACAATGAGCAGTTCTTC
TRBJ2-5	-	TRBV11-2	TRBD1	CASSRDRGETQYF	TGTGCCAGCAGCAGGGACAGGGGGGAGACCCAGTACTTC
TRBJ1-2	-	TRBV28	-	CASSLSWQARYGYTF	TGTGCCAGCAGTTTATCGTGGCAGGCTCGCTATGGCTACACCTTC
TRBJ1-1	few	TRBV11-2	TRBD1	CASSTSMGQANTEAFF	TGTGCCAGCAGCACGAGCATGGGACAGGCTAACACTGAAGCTTTCTTT
TRBJ1-4	-	TRBV12-5	-	CASGVGARREQLFF	TGTGCTAGTGGTGTGGGGGCGAGGAGGGAACAACTGTTTTTT
TRBJ1-1	-	TRBV29-1	-	CSVEGVQGYTEAFF	TGCAGCGTTGAAGGAGTCCAGGGATACACTGAAGCTTTCTTT
TRBJ1-6	-	TRBV5-4	-	CASSLNGLNSPLHF	TGTGCCAGCAGCTTGAACGGGTTAAATTCACCCCTCCACTTT
TRBJ2-7	-	TRBV5-5	-	CASSSISYEQYF	TGTGCCAGCAGCTCCATTTCCTACGAGCAGTACTTC
TRBJ2-5	-	TRBV2	-	CASSGQGYGERKGGTQYF	TGTGCCAGCAGCGGCCAGGGGTATGGGGAACGGAAAGGGGGGACCCAGTACTTC
TRBJ1-1	-	TRBV4-1	-	CASSRGQGPAEAFF	TGCGCCAGCAGCCGCGGTCAGGGGCCCGCTGAAGCTTTCTTT
TRBJ2-7	-	TRBV30	TRBD1	CAWTTTPGGRYEQYF	TGTGCCTGGACCACCACCCCAGGGGGCCGGTACGAGCAGTACTTC
TRBJ2-1	-	TRBV19	TRBD2	CASSRKSGGNYNEQFF	TGTGCCAGTAGTAGGAAGAGCGGGGGGAATTACAATGAGCAGTTCTTC
TRBJ1-2	-	TRBV7-9	-	CASSRPSSDVYGYTF	TGTGCCAGCAGCCGTCCGAGCAGCGATGTCTATGGCTACACCTTC
TRBJ2-5	-	TRBV6-5	TRBD1	CASSYLRQGVETQYF	TGTGCCAGCAGTTACTTGAGGCAGGGGGTCGAGACCCAGTACTTC
TRBJ2-3	-	TRBV7-2	-	CASSYPLASTDTQYF	TGTGCCAGCAGCTACCCCCTAGCAAGCACAGATACGCAGTATTTT
TRBJ2-7	-	TRBV5-1	TRBD2	CASSGGLAGGGEQYF	TGCGCCAGCAGCGGGGGACTAGCGGGAGGGGGAGAGCAGTACTTC